This is a list of T cell receptor beta chains from one sample in a study of T cell responses to AZD1222 COVID-19 vaccine. Some clones are missing from TCRdb's copy, which holds only in-frame ones; the method was immunoSEQ multiplex PCR. Here the sample spans some 120,000 clones, around 90% being singletons. Sequencing was performed on peripheral blood, taken on day 0 of MenACWY control vaccination. The receptors shown here come from an adult in good health. CDR3s include the opening cysteine and the closing phenylalanine or tryptophan. The D gene is left open where the match is weak. Size is omitted from some rows. Given values are once, few, many or a class for expanded clones.

abundance: -; d_gene: TRBD2; v_gene: TRBV11-2; j_gene: TRBJ2-2; CDR3aa: CASRPLAGGVTGELFF; CDR3nt: TGTGCCAGCAGACCACTAGCGGGAGGGGTCACCGGGGAGCTGTTTTTT
abundance: few; d_gene: -; v_gene: TRBV18; j_gene: TRBJ2-3; CDR3aa: CASSPRGGAEDTQYF; CDR3nt: TGTGCCAGCTCACCACGAGGGGGTGCGGAAGATACGCAGTATTTT
abundance: -; d_gene: -; v_gene: TRBV5-6; j_gene: TRBJ1-5; CDR3aa: CASSLGNNQPQHF; CDR3nt: TGTGCCAGCAGCTTGGGAAACAATCAGCCCCAGCATTTT
abundance: -; d_gene: -; v_gene: TRBV5-4; j_gene: TRBJ2-7; CDR3aa: CASSLAGTYYEQYF; CDR3nt: TGTGCCAGCAGCTTGGCAGGGACATACTACGAGCAGTACTTC
abundance: -; d_gene: -; v_gene: TRBV7-3; j_gene: TRBJ1-4; CDR3aa: CASSLNGGPNEKLFF; CDR3nt: TGTGCCAGCAGCTTAAACGGGGGCCCTAATGAAAAACTGTTTTTT
abundance: -; d_gene: -; v_gene: TRBV5-1; j_gene: TRBJ2-1; CDR3aa: CASSSGLSYNEQFF; CDR3nt: TGCGCCAGCAGCTCGGGACTGTCCTACAATGAGCAGTTCTTC
abundance: -; d_gene: TRBD2; v_gene: TRBV5-4; j_gene: TRBJ2-3; CDR3aa: CASSVEPTSGRSDTQYF; CDR3nt: TGTGCCAGCAGCGTTGAACCGACTAGCGGGAGATCCGATACGCAGTATTTT
abundance: -; d_gene: -; v_gene: TRBV9; j_gene: TRBJ1-1; CDR3aa: CASSVARGGTEAFF; CDR3nt: TGTGCCAGCAGCGTAGCACGGGGGGGGACTGAAGCTTTCTTT
abundance: -; d_gene: TRBD2; v_gene: TRBV5-1; j_gene: TRBJ2-3; CDR3aa: CASSLGGSGRSMDTQYF; CDR3nt: TGCGCCAGCAGCTTGGGCGGTAGCGGGAGGTCTATGGATACGCAGTATTTT
abundance: -; d_gene: TRBD1; v_gene: TRBV4-1; j_gene: TRBJ1-2; CDR3aa: CASSQDGQGPVWGYTF; CDR3nt: TGCGCCAGCAGCCAAGATGGACAGGGACCTGTCTGGGGCTACACCTTC